This TCR beta chain appears in the sequencing data of a study of T cell responses to AZD1222 COVID-19 vaccine. Study-level points and caveats: White British donors predominated, females outnumbered males, and clonal diversity was possibly underestimated. The study found vaccine-associated CD4 TCRs spanning spike, dominant at 160-218 and 743-854. Elevations in Spike-specific TCR breadth and depth followed administration of two AZD1222 doses. Reports indicate that nearly half of spike-specific TCRs are directed at unmutated variant regions.

Repertoires were generated with immunoSEQ multiplex PCR, while TCRdb's copy carries only in-frame clones and drops some. The data contain 150,000 to 200,000 clones, 90% to 95% of them singletons. Concerning this clone itself: Antigen: not known.

The CDR3 covers 14 residues. Germline assignment: CDR1 LNHDA and CDR2 SQIVND (reference sequence). Deletions cut 1 base from V and 8 bases from J, with 14 bases between. Specimen: peripheral blood, collected on day 0 of AZD1222 vaccination. The TCR originated in an adult in good health. The chain has TRBV19 and TRBJ1-2; a weak D match, TRBD1 (6 bases). The CDR3 spells CASSIAQGSAGYTF. The CDR3 DNA is TGTGCCAGTAGTATAGCCCAGGGGTCGGCAGGCTACACCTTC. Full variable domain (rest looked up from reference TRBV19 and TRBJ1-2): DGGITQSPKYLFRKEGQNVTLSCEQNLNHDAMYWYRQDPGQGLRLIYYSQIVNDFQKGDIAEGYSVSREKKESFPLTVTSAQKNPTAFYLCASSIAQGSAGYTFGSGTRLTVV.